The 25 T cell receptor beta chains below come from one sample, sequenced in a study of blood T cells in healthy people across ages. The authors ran a second PCR of about 6 to 11 cycles using a sample-barcoded 5' primer and a J-beta primer mix. TCRdb used MiXCR to reprocess the 5' RACE reads, holding one entry per CDR3 protein. Among over 1,200,000 distinct CDR3 sequences listed, approximately 59% were seen once. The sample comprised blood. These receptors were collected from a man younger than 30 in good health.

The J gene is TRBJ2-7, the V gene TRBV20-1, with 14 bases that match TRBD2. J was trimmed by 6 bases and V by 8 bases; bases with no gene match: 9. The CDR3 extends over 14 amino acids. Germline loops: CDR1 DFQATT, CDR2 SNEGSKA (reference sequence). The DNA of the CDR3 is TGCAGTCCTAACGGGGGGACTAGCGGGGGCGAGCAGTACTTC. Amino acid sequence: CSPNGGTSGGEQYF.

The chain joins TRBV5-6 to TRBJ2-5, with TRBD1 matching over 9 bases. V shed 4 bases and J 2 bases; nucleotides not matched to a gene: 9. The CDR3 has 16 amino acids. Germline CDR1 is SGHDT and CDR2 is YYEEEE. CDR3 sequence reads: CASSRFSDRGQETQYF. The DNA of the CDR3 is TGTGCCAGCAGCCGATTCAGTGACAGGGGGCAAGAGACCCAGTACTTC.

The genes are TRBV6-1 and TRBJ1-1; D is unresolved. From germline, CDR1 is MNHNS and CDR2 SASEGT. V gave up 4 bases and J gave up 1 base, with 4 bases separating them. The CDR3 consists of 12 residues. The CDR3 DNA follows: TGTGCCAGCAGTGCCTGGAACACTGAAGCTTTCTTT. Protein sequence: CASSAWNTEAFF.

V usage is TRBV6-1 and J usage is TRBJ1-2; D is perhaps TRBD1 (5 bases). The germline V gene encodes CDR1 MNHNS and CDR2 SASEGT. Deletions cut 6 bases from V and 6 bases from J, with 14 bases between. The CDR3 loop spans 13 amino acids. The chain's CDR3 is CASRIQGVDGYTF. The CDR3 region has the DNA TGTGCCAGCAGAATTCAAGGGGTGGATGGCTACACCTTC.

The chain has TRBV6-6 and TRBJ2-1; 8 bases fit TRBD2. The CDR3 extends over 16 amino acids. Trimming took 7 bases from V and 4 from J; bases not matched to a gene: 12. Germline CDR1 and CDR2: MNHNY and SVGAGI (reference sequence). The CDR3 DNA follows: TGTGCCAGCAAGGGGCGGGAGGAGGCCCTTTACAATGAGCAGTTCTTC. It codes for CASKGREEALYNEQFF.

The chain has TRBV4-1 and TRBJ2-7; D uncertain. The CDR3 length is 13 residues. Trimming removed 2 bases from V and 7 bases from J, with 12 bases in between. Germline loops: CDR1 MGHRA, CDR2 YSYEKL. The CDR3 DNA reads as TGCGCCAGCAGCCAATTGGACCCGTCTGAGCAGTACTTC. Translated: CASSQLDPSEQYF.

This clonotype was recorded a few times. J is TRBJ2-7 and V is TRBV10-2; tentatively, D is TRBD1 (5 bases). V was shortened by 3 bases and J by 4 bases, with 13 bases between the two germline ends. The germline gives CDR1 WSHSY, CDR2 SAAADI. This CDR3 comprises 14 residues. This CDR3 is CASSDRVGPYEQYF. In DNA, the CDR3 is TGCGCCAGCAGTGACAGGGTAGGGCCTTACGAGCAGTACTTC.

In its sample, this clonotype was seen a few times. The CDR3 reads CSVGGRPYEQYF. Written as DNA, the CDR3 is TGCAGCGTTGGAGGTCGCCCCTACGAGCAGTACTTC. V is TRBV29-1 and J is TRBJ2-7; the D is unclear. Trimming left V 4 bases short and J 2 bases short, with 9 bases between. Germline V lookup: CDR1 SQVTM, CDR2 ANQGSEA. This CDR3 is 12 amino acids long.

The V and J genes are TRBV20-1 and TRBJ1-1, with D perhaps TRBD1 (5 bases). Germline CDR1 is DFQATT and CDR2 is SNEGSKA (reference sequence). Trimming cost V 0 bases and J 0 bases, with 17 bases left between them. This CDR3 region has 17 residues. The CDR3 sequence: CSARDHRLAIMNTEAFF. CDR3 DNA: TGCAGTGCTAGAGATCACAGGTTGGCAATAATGAACACTGAAGCTTTCTTT.

This chain joins TRBV4-1 and TRBJ2-1; no clear D gene. The CDR3 is 13 residues long. V dropped 4 bases and J dropped 8 bases, with 12 bases sitting between them. Germline values: CDR1 MGHRA, CDR2 YSYEKL. Written as DNA, the CDR3 is TGCGCCAGCAGCCGAGCTGTTGGTGATGAGCAGTTCTTC. It specifies CASSRAVGDEQFF.

The rearrangement joins TRBV9 to TRBJ1-2; D remains ambiguous. V shed 1 base and J shed 7 bases, with 14 bases lying between them. Germline CDR1 is SGDLS and CDR2 is YYNGEE. The CDR3 covers 14 residues. Here the CDR3 reads CASSVIWEQGGYTF. The CDR3 bases are TGTGCCAGCAGCGTAATCTGGGAGCAAGGTGGCTACACCTTC.

The V call is TRBV12-5, the J call TRBJ2-1; D not resolved. This CDR3 has 12 amino acids. The germline V gene encodes CDR1 LGHNT and CDR2 FRNRAP. Trimming shortened V by 5 bases and J by 4 bases, and 6 bases separated the two germline ends. The CDR3 sequence: CASGPEYNEQFF. DNA of the CDR3: TGTGCTAGTGGTCCGGAGTACAATGAGCAGTTCTTC. Together with reference TRBV12-5 and TRBJ2-1, the CDR3 gives the full variable domain: DARVTQTPRHKVTEMGQEVTMRCQPILGHNTVFWYRQTMMQGLELLAYFRNRAPLDDSGMPKDRFSAEMPDATLATLKIQPSEPRDSAVYFCASGPEYNEQFFGPGTRLTVL.

The chain recombines TRBV7-2 with TRBJ2-5, with D unresolved. The J call may be in error: the DNA end matches TRBJ2-7 better. Germline lookup yields CDR1 SGHTA and CDR2 FQGNSA. The CDR3 extends over 12 amino acids. The CDR3 sequence is CASSVTTYEQYF. CDR3 coding DNA: TGTGCCAGCAGCGTCACTACCTACGAGCAGTACTTC.

The chain employs TRBV6-5 and TRBJ2-1; perhaps TRBD1 as D (6 bases). The CDR3 is made up of 14 amino acids. Germline CDR1 reads MNHEY; CDR2 reads SVGAGI. Trimming took off 7 bases at V and 5 bases at J, with 15 bases between the two ends. The CDR3 loop reads CASIPSQGNNEQFF. DNA for the CDR3: TGTGCCAGCATCCCATCACAGGGAAACAATGAGCAGTTCTTC.

V and J are TRBV6-2 or TRBV6-3 and TRBJ2-7, with a weak D call TRBD2 (6 bases). Trimming stripped 2 bases from V and 5 bases from J, with 10 bases between. Germline CDR1 reads MNHEY; CDR2 reads SVGEGT. CDR3 length: 13 residues. The CDR3 nucleotides are TGTGCCAGCAGTTACCATTCGGGGGACGAGCAGTACTTC. Its protein product is CASSYHSGDEQYF.

The rearrangement uses TRBV7-8 and TRBJ2-4; TRBD2 matches 15 bases. Per germline, CDR1 SGHVS and CDR2 FQNEAQ. The CDR3 runs 19 residues. V lost 1 base and J lost 2; bases outside the gene matches: 6. The DNA for the CDR3 is TGTGCCAGCAGCTTAGGTGGACTAGCGGGAGGGCCGTCCAAAAACATTCAGTACTTC. It translates to CASSLGGLAGGPSKNIQYF. The full variable domain, completed using reference TRBV7-8 and TRBJ2-4, is GAGVSQSPRYKVAKRGQDVALRCDPISGHVSLFWYQQALGQGPEFLTYFQNEAQLDKSGLPSDRFFAERPEGSVSTLKIQRTQQEDSAVYLCASSLGGLAGGPSKNIQYFGAGTRLSVL.

This chain joins TRBV25-1 and TRBJ2-1; no reliable D call. There are 14 residues in the CDR3. Trimming pared 5 bases from V and 0 bases from J, leaving 8 bases between. Germline V gene sequence: CDR1 MGHDK, CDR2 SYGVNS. DNA of the CDR3: TGTGCCAGCAGTAATTCGCTCTCCTACAATGAGCAGTTCTTC. It yields the protein CASSNSLSYNEQFF. Full variable domain (remainder filled in from reference TRBV25-1 and TRBJ2-1): EADIYQTPRYLVIGTGKKITLECSQTMGHDKMYWYQQDPGMELHLIHYSYGVNSTEKGDLSSESTVSRIRTEHFPLTLESARPSHTSQYLCASSNSLSYNEQFFGPGTRLTVL.

This clonotype has just a few counts. This chain uses TRBV27 with TRBJ2-5; D gene unclear. This CDR3 has 13 residues. The germline V gene has CDR1 MNHEY and CDR2 SMNVEV (reference sequence). Trimming took off 1 base at V and 1 base at J, with 4 bases between the two ends. The CDR3 sequence: CASSLYGQETQYF. The CDR3 nucleotides are TGTGCCAGCAGTTTATACGGCCAAGAGACCCAGTACTTC.

This clonotype has ten or more counts. The rearrangement links TRBV3-1 to TRBJ2-1; 14 bases map to TRBD2. This CDR3 has 16 amino acids. Germline CDR1 reads LGHDT; CDR2 reads YNNKEL (reference sequence). V was clipped by 7 bases and J by 5 bases; unmatched bases: 7. For the CDR3, the DNA is TGTGCCAGCACCACCGGGACTAGCGGGAGTCACAATGAGCAGTTCTTC. It translates to CASTTGTSGSHNEQFF.

The chain uses TRBV29-1 and TRBJ2-7, with D possibly TRBD2 on 5 matching bases. The DNA end is more similar to TRBJ2-5, so the J call may be wrong. CDR1 and CDR2 (germline): SQVTM, ANQGSEA. The length of the CDR3 is 11 residues. CDR3: CSVGIQETQYF. The DNA for the CDR3 is TGCAGCGTCGGGATCCAAGAGACCCAGTACTTC.

This rearrangement joins TRBV5-1 to TRBJ1-6, with D unresolved. The CDR3 is 14 residues long. In germline, CDR1 is SGHRS, CDR2 YFSETQ. V lost 3 bases and J lost 7, with 11 bases in between. CDR3 protein: CASSYRTENSPLHF. The CDR3 DNA sequence: TGCGCCAGCAGCTACCGGACTGAAAATTCACCCCTCCACTTT.

This chain links TRBV5-1 with TRBJ1-2; 9 bases map to TRBD1. Trimming cost V 0 bases and J 10 bases; bases outside gene matches: 7. In germline, CDR1 is SGHRS, CDR2 YFSETQ. The CDR3 is 14 amino acids. The CDR3 DNA reads as TGCGCCAGCAGCTTGGATGGACAGGGGAGTGACTACACCTTC. It encodes CASSLDGQGSDYTF.

This clonotype was seen a few times. The V call is TRBV10-3, the J call TRBJ2-5; TRBD2 agrees at 9 bases. V was pared by 6 bases and J by 2 bases, with 4 bases of the junction left unmatched. The CDR3 has 14 amino acids. Germline V gene lookup returns CDR1 ENHRY and CDR2 SYGVKD. CDR3 nucleotide sequence: TGTGCCATCAGAGAAGCGGGGGGTCAAGAGACCCAGTACTTC. Protein sequence: CAIREAGGQETQYF.

The chain links TRBV11-2 to TRBJ2-7; 7 bases fit TRBD2. Losses at the gene ends were 5 bases for V and 3 bases for J; bases not matched to a gene: 7. CDR1 is SGHAT, CDR2 FQNNGV, per germline. The CDR3 is made up of 14 amino acids. For the CDR3, the DNA is TGTGCCAGCAGCCCCAGCGGGACCCGCTACGAGCAGTACTTC. Its translation is CASSPSGTRYEQYF.

This clonotype showed up just a few times. The CDR3 is CASSLSGLAGEGETQYF. As DNA, the CDR3 is TGTGCCAGCAGCTTATCGGGCCTAGCGGGGGAGGGAGAGACCCAGTACTTC. The J gene is TRBJ2-5, the V gene TRBV7-2; 10 bases line up with TRBD2. With 2 bases clipped from V and 4 bases from J, the junction kept 10 bases outside the gene matches. CDR3 length: 17 residues. The germline gives CDR1 SGHTA, CDR2 FQGNSA.